The 8 T cell receptor beta chains given below trace back to one sample, sequenced in a study of siplizumab effects on memory and regulatory T cells. Repertoires were generated with immunoSEQ multiplex PCR, while TCRdb's copy carries only in-frame clones and drops some. The table includes 100,000 or so clones, 92% detected once. Sequenced: Tregs sorted from blood. These TCRs come from a human donor in good health.

This clone appeared a single time. Other DNA sequences within the sample encode an identical CDR3. The chain links TRBV4-1 to TRBJ2-6; a possible D gene is TRBD2 (6 bases). The length of the CDR3 is 17 residues. V lost 0 bases, J lost 1 base, and 10 bases lay in between. Germline V CDR1 and CDR2: MGHRA, YSYEKL. CDR3 DNA sequence: TGCGCCAGCAGCCAAGATCCTGGGGGGTCTGGGGCCAACGTCCTGACTTTC. Its protein is CASSQDPGGSGANVLTF.

In its sample, this clone was seen a few times. The chain has TRBV19 and TRBJ1-1; no reliable D call. The germline V gene has CDR1 LNHDA and CDR2 SQIVND (reference sequence). V was cut by 4 bases and J by 3 bases, with 12 bases left in between. CDR3 length: 14 residues. The CDR3 sequence is CASSRGKGDTEAFF. The DNA for the CDR3 is TGTGCCAGTAGTAGGGGAAAAGGCGACACTGAAGCTTTCTTT.

The chain recombines TRBV5-1 with TRBJ2-7; D may be TRBD2 (6 bases). The CDR3 is made up of 15 amino acids. The germline V gene has CDR1 SGHRS and CDR2 YFSETQ. V lost 4 bases and J 6 bases, leaving 20 bases between the germline ends. DNA of the CDR3: TGCGCCAGCAGCGCCCCCGACCTACTAGCTGCCGAGCAGTACTTC. It is translated as CASSAPDLLAAEQYF.

In DNA form, the CDR3 reads TGTGCCAGCAGCTTGAGGGCTGGGGGCGGCGAGCAGTACTTC. It codes for CASSLRAGGGEQYF. The chain carries TRBV7-6 and TRBJ2-7; tentatively, D is TRBD1 (6 bases). Germline V lookup: CDR1 SGHVS, CDR2 FNYEAQ. This CDR3 has 14 residues. Trimming took off 3 bases at V and 6 bases at J, with 15 bases between the two ends.

This clone was picked up one time. The CDR3 DNA follows: TGTGCCTGGAGTGTAGGGGGAATCCTACTAGGCTACGAGCAGTACTTC. Encoded protein: CAWSVGGILLGYEQYF. The chain recombines TRBV30 with TRBJ2-7; D perhaps matches TRBD1 (6 bases). The V gene's germline CDR1 is GTSNPN and CDR2 SVGIG (reference sequence). V dropped 0 bases and J dropped 3 bases, with 18 bases sitting between them. The CDR3 totals 16 residues.

The gene calls are TRBV2 and TRBJ2-1, with 7 bases fitting TRBD2. Germline CDR1 reads SNHLY; CDR2 reads FYNNEI. The CDR3 is 15 residues long. V was pared by 7 bases and J by 5 bases, with 11 bases of the junction left unmatched. The CDR3 DNA reads as TGTGCCAGCATTAGGGGCCTAGCGGAAAACAATGAGCAGTTCTTC. Translated: CASIRGLAENNEQFF. Full variable domain (remainder filled in from reference TRBV2 and TRBJ2-1): EPEVTQTPSHQVTQMGQEVILRCVPISNHLYFYWYRQILGQKVEFLVSFYNNEISEKSEIFDDQFSVERPDGSNFTLKIRSTKLEDSAMYFCASIRGLAENNEQFFGPGTRLTVL.

CDR3 nucleotide sequence: TGTGCCAGCAGTTTGCTCAGATCTAACTATGGCTACACCTTC. Protein: CASSLLRSNYGYTF. The chain has TRBV28 and TRBJ1-2; unclear D gene. CDR3 length: 14 residues. The V gene lost 3 bases and the J gene lost 0 bases, with 8 bases spanning the gap. The germline gives CDR1 MDHEN, CDR2 SYDVKM.

The gene calls are TRBV28 and TRBJ2-7; TRBD1 might be the D (7 bases). The CDR3 totals 15 residues. Germline CDR1 is MDHEN and CDR2 is SYDVKM. Between the trimmed V and J ends, which lost 6 bases and 6 bases, there was a span of 21 bases. CDR3 sequence: CASSPLDRRGIEQYF. In DNA form, the CDR3 reads TGTGCCAGCAGCCCACTGGACAGGAGGGGGATCGAGCAGTACTTC.